This T cell receptor beta chain was recorded in a study of blood T cell repertoires in COVID-19. At the level of the study: The United States, Italy and Spain supplied acute and convalescent COVID-19 samples. Sources were T cells, B-cell-depleted T cells, or PBMCs; the material itself was cDNA or gDNA.

The CDR3 loop spans 14 amino acids. Germline trimming cut 4 bases from V and 5 bases from J; bases unmatched to any gene: 5. Germline CDR1 is WNHNN and CDR2 is SYGVQD (reference sequence). Authors' processing steps: It was from reference gene primer amplification that nucleated cell counts were estimated. Using immunoSEQ multiplex PCR, the repertoire was profiled, and TCRdb retains in-frame clones only, with some absent. D and trimming were read from the DNA, whereas the V and J calls and clone size are those reported in that table. The data show over 350,000 clones, roughly 85% seen once. This receptor was obtained from a woman in her twenties or thirties with active or convalescent COVID-19. The chain has TRBV10-1 and TRBJ2-3; 8 bases line up with TRBD1. The specimen was peripheral blood. The DNA for the CDR3 is TGCGCCAGCAGTGGCTGGGACAGGCGAGATACGCAGTATTTT. Its translation: CASSGWDRRDTQYF.